What follows are 5 T cell receptor beta chains derived from one specimen sequenced in a study of shared T cell receptors in the human thymus. Repertoires were generated with immunoSEQ multiplex PCR, while TCRdb's copy carries only in-frame clones and drops some. The repertoire holds 550,000 to 800,000 clones, with approximately 85% as singletons. These data were also reused for a study on human thymus T cells.

The source material was thymocytes. These receptors were taken from a girl under three years old with a congenital heart defect.

The rearrangement links TRBV9 to TRBJ2-1; 7 nucleotides align to TRBD1. The V gene end was trimmed by 0 bases and the J gene end by 8 bases; junction bases not matched to a gene: 5. CDR3 size: 14 residues. The germline CDR1 and CDR2 sequences are SGDLS and YYNGEE. The CDR3, as DNA: TGTGCCAGCAGCGTAGGTTCCGACAGGGATGAGCAGTTCTTC. It encodes CASSVGSDRDEQFF.

The chain has TRBV11-2 and TRBJ2-5, with 9 nucleotides matching TRBD2. The CDR3 is 14 amino acids. Germline-derived CDR1 and CDR2 are SGHAT and FQNNGV. V was clipped by 5 bases and J by 10 bases; unmatched bases: 11. The CDR3 protein is CASSPPRGGGDQYF. CDR3 DNA sequence: TGTGCCAGCAGCCCTCCTCGGGGCGGGGGGGACCAGTACTTC.

The V gene is TRBV4-3, the J gene TRBJ2-6, with 7 bases identical to TRBD2. CDR3 length: 17 residues. Germline V CDR1 and CDR2: LGHNA, YSLEER. The V and J ends lost 1 base and 1 base, in that order; junction bases with no gene match: 4. The CDR3 DNA is TGCGCCAGCAGCCAAGGAGCGGGGTCTTCTGGGGCCAACGTCCTGACTTTC. It yields the protein CASSQGAGSSGANVLTF.

The chain recombines TRBV10-3 with TRBJ1-5; maybe TRBD1 (5 bases). CDR1 and CDR2 (germline): ENHRY, SYGVKD. V lost 0 bases, J lost 1 base, and 16 bases lay in between. CDR3 length: 18 amino acids. CDR3 coding DNA: TGTGCCATCAGTGAGTCGTTTGGTCCAGGGCTGAGCAATCAGCCCCAGCATTTT. Its translation is CAISESFGPGLSNQPQHF.

This chain joins TRBV11-2 and TRBJ1-4; 7 nucleotides match TRBD1. The CDR3 totals 19 residues. Germline-derived CDR1 and CDR2 are SGHAT and FQNNGV. V lost 2 bases, J lost 0 bases, and 12 bases stayed unmatched. Written as DNA, the CDR3 is TGTGCCAGCAGCTTACCTCCCCGGGACAGTCAAGCAACTAATGAAAAACTGTTTTTT. Its translation: CASSLPPRDSQATNEKLFF.